The clone carrying this T cell receptor (beta chain) appeared a single time. Its antigen is as yet unknown. TCRdb's table, derived via immunoSEQ multiplex PCR, lists solely in-frame clones and lacks some. The data show about 200,000 clones, 79% seen once. This specimen comes from a study of cytotoxic CD8 clonotypes in ibrutinib-treated CLL. Broader study findings: Clonality, elevated at ibrutinib response, dropped back toward baseline at progression. Collection times varied between progressing and sustained-remission patients.

The sample in question was PBMCs, obtained after 12 months of ibrutinib treatment. The sequence derives from a human donor with chronic lymphocytic leukemia.

The CDR3 DNA reads TGTGCCAGCAGCTTATCAGGGCAGATCTACGAGCAGTACTTC. Translating it yields CASSLSGQIYEQYF. The V gene is TRBV7-9, the J gene TRBJ2-7, with D possibly matching TRBD1 (5 bases). Germline CDR1 SEHNR, CDR2 FQNEAQ (reference sequence). This CDR3 spans 14 amino acids. V gave up 2 bases and J gave up 3 bases, with 11 bases separating them. Using reference TRBV7-9 and TRBJ2-7 for the parts outside the CDR3, the full variable domain is DTGVSQNPRHKITKRGQNVTFRCDPISEHNRLYWYRQTLGQGPEFLTYFQNEAQLEKSRLLSDRFSAERPKGSFSTLEIQRTEQGDSAMYLCASSLSGQIYEQYFGPGTRLTVT.